These 20 T cell receptor beta chains share one sample of origin, sequenced in a study of T cells in Graves' hyperthyroidism and ophthalmopathy. TCR beta CDR3 region amplification was performed from RNA transcripts. The HTBI primer set drove a first-round RT-PCR of the TCR CDR3. One entry per CDR3 protein, called by TCRdb with MiXCR from the multiplex PCR reads. The sample contains 350,000 to 500,000 distinct CDR3 sequences, roughly an eighth of which appear only once. Source material: blood. The receptors shown here come from a young woman with Graves' hyperthyroidism.

This clonotype was counted at least ten times. V and J are TRBV12-3 or TRBV12-4 and TRBJ1-2; 7 bases map to TRBD1. V was clipped by 1 base and J by 2 bases; unmatched bases: 7. The CDR3 spans 16 residues. CDR3 nucleotides: TGTGCCAGCAGTTTAGTGAACAGGGGACCCAACTATGGCTACACCTTC. Its protein product is CASSLVNRGPNYGYTF.

This clonotype appeared a few times. This chain uses TRBV6-1 with TRBJ1-5, with 7 bases fitting TRBD1. The ends lost 4 bases at V and 11 bases at J; junction bases unmatched: 8. The CDR3 spans 13 residues. Germline V gene lookup returns CDR1 MNHNS and CDR2 SASEGT. In DNA form, the CDR3 reads TGTGCCAGCAGTGGACGACAGGGTTTGTCCCAGCATTTT. Protein: CASSGRQGLSQHF.

This clonotype was counted only a few times. The CDR3 reads CASSPGTFQETQYF. DNA of the CDR3: TGTGCCAGCAGTCCGGGTACCTTCCAAGAGACCCAGTACTTC. The chain has TRBV12-3 or TRBV12-4 and TRBJ2-5; D not certain. V was trimmed by 5 bases and J by 1 base, leaving 11 bases between them. This CDR3 is built from 14 residues.

This clonotype appeared a few times. Mismatch with germline at one junction end may stem from a read error. CDR3 nucleotide sequence: TGTGCCAGCAGTTTATCGCCAACAGGTTGGATGAACGCTGAAGCTTTCTTT. This codes for CASSLSPTGWMNAEAFF. The chain joins TRBV27 to TRBJ1-1, with D possibly being TRBD1 (5 bases). Germline V gene lookup returns CDR1 MNHEY and CDR2 SMNVEV (reference sequence). The CDR3 sequence is 17 residues long.

This clonotype occurred many times. The rearrangement links TRBV12-3 or TRBV12-4 to TRBJ2-7, with D tentatively TRBD2 (6 bases). Trimming took off 6 bases at V and 7 bases at J, with 10 bases between the two ends. The CDR3 contains 11 residues. The CDR3, as DNA: TGTGCCAGCAGGGGTGCGGGGGAGCAGTACTTC. It translates to CASRGAGEQYF.

This clonotype was recorded many times. The chain couples TRBV12-3 or TRBV12-4 to TRBJ1-5; TRBD1 aligns across 11 bases. After removal of 5 bases from V and 2 bases from J, the junction contained 8 bases not matched to a gene. The CDR3 has 17 residues. The CDR3 nucleotides read TGTGCCAGCAGTCTCGGACAGGGGGCGCGTGGCAATCAGCCCCAGCATTTT. Its protein product is CASSLGQGARGNQPQHF.

The chain links TRBV15 to TRBJ1-2; D is undetermined. This CDR3 is built from 13 residues. In germline, CDR1 is LNHNV, CDR2 YYDKDF (reference sequence). The V end lost 1 base, the J end lost 8 bases, and 11 bases lay between the germline ends. The CDR3 protein is CATSRGAGDGYTF. CDR3 bases: TGTGCCACCAGCAGAGGGGCAGGCGACGGCTACACCTTC.

This clonotype was detected ten times or more. The genes are TRBV2 and TRBJ1-1; 7 bases fit TRBD1. V dropped 6 bases and J dropped 4; count of bases not matched to a gene: 20. The germline gives CDR1 SNHLY, CDR2 FYNNEI. The CDR3 spans 18 residues. CDR3 bases: TGTGCCAGCAGGGACGACAGGGCGAGAATACCAGTGGTCACTGAAGCTTTCTTT. The encoded protein is CASRDDRARIPVVTEAFF. The full variable domain, completed using reference TRBV2 and TRBJ1-1, is EPEVTQTPSHQVTQMGQEVILRCVPISNHLYFYWYRQILGQKVEFLVSFYNNEISEKSEIFDDQFSVERPDGSNFTLKIRSTKLEDSAMYFCASRDDRARIPVVTEAFFGQGTRLTVV.

This clonotype was recorded many times. The chain joins TRBV27 to TRBJ1-1; D ambiguous. CDR1 is MNHEY, CDR2 SMNVEV, per germline (reference sequence). V lost 0 bases to trimming and J lost 0 bases, with 11 bases between them. This CDR3 is built from 16 residues. The CDR3 nucleotides are TGTGCCAGCAGTTTATCTGCGGGAATGATGAACACTGAAGCTTTCTTT. Protein: CASSLSAGMMNTEAFF.

There are many counts of this clonotype. The chain uses TRBV6-1 and TRBJ1-5, with 7 bases identical to TRBD1. Per germline, CDR1 MNHNS and CDR2 SASEGT. This CDR3 spans 17 amino acids. Losses at the gene ends were 5 bases for V and 0 bases for J; bases not matched to a gene: 10. CDR3 loop: CASSSSEGAYSNQPQHF. The CDR3 coding sequence is TGTGCCAGCAGTTCCTCCGAGGGGGCATATAGCAATCAGCCCCAGCATTTT.

The chain has TRBV30 and TRBJ2-7; tentative D call: TRBD1 (5 bases). The germline gives CDR1 GTSNPN, CDR2 SVGIG (reference sequence). The CDR3 is made up of 13 amino acids. Trimming pared 3 bases from V and 5 bases from J, leaving 14 bases between. CDR3 in DNA: TGTGCCTGGAGGAGACTCCAGGGAAACGAGCAGTACTTC. Its translation is CAWRRLQGNEQYF.

This clonotype was seen a handful of times. This chain connects TRBV14 to TRBJ1-2; weak D call: TRBD1 (6 bases). From germline, CDR1 is SGHDN and CDR2 FVKESK. CDR3 length: 15 amino acids. Trimming removed 4 bases at V and 6 bases at J, with 18 bases between. The CDR3 sequence is CASSRVRRGEDGYTF. Here the CDR3 DNA reads TGTGCCAGCAGCCGAGTACGGAGGGGGGAGGATGGCTACACCTTC.

The chain links TRBV28 to TRBJ1-4; perhaps TRBD1 as D (5 bases). Trimming shortened V by 1 base and J by 6 bases, and 12 bases separated the two germline ends. The germline CDR1 and CDR2 sequences are MDHEN and SYDVKM. The length of the CDR3 is 15 residues. DNA of the CDR3: TGTGCCAGCAGTTTATCGGGGGGAAGAGATGAAAAACTGTTTTTT. Protein product: CASSLSGGRDEKLFF.

Concerning this clonotype itself: A junction end diverges from the germline sequence, so it may reflect a read error. This rearrangement joins TRBV7-7 to TRBJ2-1; TRBD2 matches 7 bases. The CDR3 length is 13 residues. Germline loops: CDR1 SSHAT, CDR2 FNYEAQ (reference sequence). For the CDR3, the DNA is TGTGCTAGCAGCAAGACTAGCAAGGATGAGCAGTTCTTC. Translating gives CASSKTSKDEQFF. Full variable domain (missing parts from reference TRBV7-7 and TRBJ2-1): GAGVSQSPRYKVTKRGQDVTLRCDPISSHATLYWYQQALGQGPEFLTYFNYEAQPDKSGLPSDRFSAERPEGSISTLTIQRTEQRDSAMYRCASSKTSKDEQFFGPGTRLTVL.

V is TRBV28 and J is TRBJ2-7; 7 bases are shared with TRBD2. The CDR3 runs 15 residues. With V trimmed by 3 bases and J by 2 bases, 7 bases remained unmatched. Germline-derived CDR1 and CDR2 are MDHEN and SYDVKM. The CDR3: CASSFEREPTYEQYF. DNA for the CDR3: TGTGCCAGCAGTTTCGAGCGGGAACCTACCTACGAGCAGTACTTC.

This clonotype was found many times. The chain combines TRBV5-1 with TRBJ1-2; D is undetermined. This CDR3 contains 15 residues. Germline V gives CDR1 SGHRS, CDR2 YFSETQ. Trimming shortened V by 4 bases and J by 0 bases, and 13 bases separated the two germline ends. This CDR3 is CASSPLLGSNYGYTF. CDR3 nucleotide sequence: TGCGCCAGCAGCCCTTTGTTGGGGTCTAACTATGGCTACACCTTC.

This clonotype was seen more than once but under ten times. The V call is TRBV13, the J call TRBJ1-5, with D unresolved. Germline CDR1 PRHDT, CDR2 FYEKMQ (reference sequence). V was pared by 6 bases and J by 10 bases, with 13 bases between. There are 12 residues in the CDR3. In DNA, the CDR3 is TGTGCCAGCAGAAGGCAGGATGGACCCCAGCATTTT. It is translated as CASRRQDGPQHF.

This clonotype was recorded at least ten times. The V and J genes are TRBV5-5 and TRBJ1-1; no firm D call. Germline V gives CDR1 SGHKS, CDR2 YYEKEE (reference sequence). V was cut by 0 bases and J by 3 bases, with 6 bases left in between. This CDR3 is built from 13 residues. The CDR3 DNA is TGTGCCAGCAGCTTGGTTCGAGACACTGAAGCTTTCTTT. This gives the protein CASSLVRDTEAFF.

Ten or more counts support this clonotype. The rearrangement uses TRBV11-2 and TRBJ1-5; D gene uncertain. The V end was cut by 5 bases, the J end by 0 bases, with 14 bases between. CDR1 and CDR2 from the germline V gene are SGHAT and FQNNGV. This CDR3 region has 16 residues. CDR3 bases: TGTGCCAGCAGCCTAGCAACAGTTCTTAGCAATCAGCCCCAGCATTTT. Amino acid sequence: CASSLATVLSNQPQHF.

This clonotype was seen many times. The chain employs TRBV6-2 or TRBV6-3 and TRBJ2-7; 9 nucleotides align to TRBD2. Germline-derived CDR1 and CDR2 are MNHEY and SVGEGT. This CDR3 contains 14 residues. The V gene end was trimmed by 4 bases and the J gene end by 5 bases; junction bases not matched to a gene: 6. The CDR3: CASSSGLALHEQYF. The CDR3 DNA follows: TGTGCCAGCAGTTCGGGACTAGCTCTCCACGAGCAGTACTTC.